A selection of T cell receptor beta chains follows, all from one sample in a study of blood T cell repertoires in COVID-19. The table came from immunoSEQ multiplex PCR; TCRdb's copy has only in-frame clones and leaves some out. The sample includes about 240,000 clones, roughly 86% of them seen just once. Input material: peripheral blood. Every receptor here comes from a man aged 45-65 years with acute or convalescent COVID-19. CDR3s include the opening cysteine and the closing phenylalanine or tryptophan. A row's size may be missing; if present it is once, few, many or a size class.

. | TRBJ2-7 | TRBV6-6 | CASRQQGYEQYF
. | TRBJ1-5 | TRBV5-6 | CASSAGQSNQPQHF
. | TRBJ2-7 | TRBV6-5 | CASSYYRGSSYEQYF
. | TRBJ1-4 | TRBV6-5 | CASSSLQGGDEKLFF
. | TRBJ2-7 | TRBV27 | CASSSRTSAPYEQYF
. | TRBJ2-1 | TRBV4-2 | CASSQDSAPVYNEQFF
. | TRBJ2-2 | TRBV25-1 | CASRLSGTSITGELFF
. | TRBJ2-1 | TRBV12-3/TRBV12-4 | CASSRTSANEQFF
. | TRBJ2-1 | TRBV7-7 | CASSLGLAVYNEQFF
. | TRBJ2-1 | TRBV14 | CASRGGVSYNEQFF
. | TRBJ1-1 | TRBV18 | CASSPAMFKAFF
. | TRBJ2-3 | TRBV9 | CASSVNVAGGDTQYF
. | TRBJ1-6 | TRBV6-1 | CASSEAPEWYSPLHF
. | TRBJ2-3 | TRBV19 | CASTPRDRGTDTQYF
. | TRBJ1-6 | TRBV6-5 | CASSYSRTVNSPLHF
. | TRBJ2-5 | TRBV5-1 | CASRRTGGYQETQYF
. | TRBJ2-4 | TRBV7-2 | CASSPDGLAGRGYIQYF
once | TRBJ1-2 | TRBV6-6 | CASSETGARSDFGYTF
few | TRBJ1-6 | TRBV3-1/TRBV3-2 | CASSQDTGVPYNSPLHF
. | TRBJ2-2 | TRBV24-1 | CATAGKNTGELFF
. | TRBJ1-2 | TRBV5-1 | CASSLGGQGNYGYTF
. | TRBJ2-3 | TRBV10-3 | CAITSGGAADTQYF
. | TRBJ1-1 | TRBV5-1 | CASSLEGGTEAFF
. | TRBJ1-5 | TRBV7-9 | CASSLAGVGNQPQHF
. | TRBJ2-3 | TRBV6-5 | CASSKRTSWTDTQYF
once | TRBJ2-3 | TRBV7-8 | CASRPRPSGRTDTQYF
. | TRBJ2-5 | TRBV3-1/TRBV3-2 | CASSLHGVADQETQYF
. | TRBJ1-1 | TRBV5-6 | CASSPSTTYTEAFF
. | TRBJ2-7 | TRBV5-1 | CASCAGTPSSEQYF
. | TRBJ1-1 | TRBV28 | CASSSRVGEAFF
. | TRBJ2-7 | TRBV5-1 | CASSLWTGGQAYEQYF
. | TRBJ1-2 | TRBV21-1 | CASSGQSYGYTF
. | TRBJ2-5 | TRBV9 | CASSVAGQETQYF
. | TRBJ2-1 | TRBV10-3 | CATRLLQNNEQFF
. | TRBJ1-1 | TRBV19 | CASSISRTGEAFF
. | TRBJ2-3 | TRBV3-1/TRBV3-2 | CASSQDTGSTDTQYF
. | TRBJ2-6 | TRBV18 | CASSPRSPGSGANVLTF
. | TRBJ2-6 | TRBV27 | CASSQRFSGANVLTF
. | TRBJ2-2 | TRBV10-3 | CAITPRGPEVSGELFF
. | TRBJ2-1 | TRBV12-3/TRBV12-4 | CASSFATEEQFF
. | TRBJ2-7 | TRBV12-5 | CASGLEQGGYEQYF
. | TRBJ1-1 | TRBV11-3 | CASSRGTAEAFF
. | TRBJ1-1 | TRBV28 | CAGRRNTEAFF
. | TRBJ2-5 | TRBV9 | CASSVTVGGAETQYF
. | TRBJ1-5 | TRBV18 | CASSPGQGNQPQHF
. | TRBJ2-3 | TRBV7-3 | CASSPGTGEDTQYF
. | TRBJ2-1 | TRBV7-9 | CASSSQGGSYNEQFF
. | TRBJ1-4 | TRBV11-2 | CASSFGGEKLFF
. | TRBJ2-7 | TRBV5-1 | CASSLVANEQYF
. | TRBJ1-1 | TRBV7-3 | CASSRTGAMNTEAFF
. | TRBJ2-3 | TRBV11-3 | CASSHSRGTDTQYF
few | TRBJ2-7 | TRBV9 | CASSAGGLAGFYEQYF
. | TRBJ1-4 | TRBV11-2 | CASSITGSEEKLFF
. | TRBJ2-5 | TRBV27 | CASSLRSGETQYF
. | TRBJ1-6 | TRBV6-5 | CASGQDYNSPLHF
. | TRBJ2-7 | TRBV6-5 | CASSYQRDRTYEQYF